This T cell receptor (beta chain) was recorded in a study of Ad26.COV2.S vaccination and SARS-CoV-2 variants. Measured with immunoSEQ multiplex PCR; TCRdb has only the in-frame clones, and not every one. The sample yields 200,000 to 250,000 clones, approximately 90% seen once. The germline CDR1 and CDR2 sequences are SNHLY and FYNNEI. Trimming took 4 bases from V and 5 from J; bases not matched to a gene: 6. The length of the CDR3 is 15 residues. The treatment: roughly 20 received Ad26.COV2.S at low or high dose, single or two shots; 5 received placebo; per-sample allocation not given. Each sample was drawn 63 days after the first injection (of vaccine or placebo).

Specimen: peripheral blood, collected in a trial of Ad26.COV2.S vaccine versus placebo. The chain joins TRBV2 to TRBJ2-5; 11 bases fit TRBD2. This sequence originates from a person between 18 and 60 years old who received the Ad26.COV2.S COVID-19 vaccine or a placebo. CDR3 nucleotide sequence: TGTGCCAGCAGTGTGGGTAGCGGGGGGGCCGAGACCCAGTACTTC. It encodes CASSVGSGGAETQYF.